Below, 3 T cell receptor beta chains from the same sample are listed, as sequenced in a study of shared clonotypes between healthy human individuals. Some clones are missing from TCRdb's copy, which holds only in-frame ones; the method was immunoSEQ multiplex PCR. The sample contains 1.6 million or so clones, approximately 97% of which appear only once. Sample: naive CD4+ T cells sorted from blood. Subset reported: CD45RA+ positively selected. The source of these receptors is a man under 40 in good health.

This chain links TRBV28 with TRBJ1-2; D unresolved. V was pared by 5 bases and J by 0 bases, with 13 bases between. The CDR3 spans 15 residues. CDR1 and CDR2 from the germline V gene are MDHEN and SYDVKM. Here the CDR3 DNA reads TGTGCCAGCAGTCCCCCGGGGAGTTCTAACTATGGCTACACCTTC. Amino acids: CASSPPGSSNYGYTF.

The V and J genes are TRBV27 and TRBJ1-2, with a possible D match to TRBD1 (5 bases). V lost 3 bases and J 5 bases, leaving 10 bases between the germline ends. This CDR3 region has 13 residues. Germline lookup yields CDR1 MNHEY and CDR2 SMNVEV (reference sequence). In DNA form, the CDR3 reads TGTGCCAGCAGTTTCTCAGGGATATATGGCTACACCTTC. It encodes CASSFSGIYGYTF.

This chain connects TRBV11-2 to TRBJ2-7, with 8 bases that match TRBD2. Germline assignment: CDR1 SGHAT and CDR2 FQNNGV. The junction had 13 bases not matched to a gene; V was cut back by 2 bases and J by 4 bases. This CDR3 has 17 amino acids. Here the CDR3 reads CASSLPGGVAGLYEQYF. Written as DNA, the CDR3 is TGTGCCAGCAGCTTACCGGGCGGGGTAGCGGGGCTATACGAGCAGTACTTC.